This TCR beta chain was found in a study of T cell clones after liver transplantation. Study at large: Patients counted as tolerant after at least one year off all immunosuppression, enzymes not exceeding twice normal. Study-level findings and limits: Post-transplant, graft-donor-reactive CD4 TCRbeta sequences in blood dropped significantly in 5 of 8 subjects.

Some clones are missing from TCRdb's copy, which holds only in-frame ones; the method was immunoSEQ multiplex PCR. The sample lists some 80,000 clones, approximately 81% seen once, with 2.1% in the top ten. The CDR3 has 15 residues. From germline, CDR1 is LGHNA and CDR2 YNFKEQ. The V end was cut by 0 bases, the J end by 0 bases, with 8 bases between. Comments on this clone: Its antigen is undetermined.

The sequence derives from a human patient who received a liver transplant. Some T cells may trace back to the graft donor. V and J are TRBV4-2 and TRBJ1-2; D unresolved. The material sequenced was CD4+ T cells from blood, taken 48 months after liver transplant. CDR3 DNA: TGTGCCAGCAGCCAAGATCCCGAAGCTAACTATGGCTACACCTTC. Residues: CASSQDPEANYGYTF.